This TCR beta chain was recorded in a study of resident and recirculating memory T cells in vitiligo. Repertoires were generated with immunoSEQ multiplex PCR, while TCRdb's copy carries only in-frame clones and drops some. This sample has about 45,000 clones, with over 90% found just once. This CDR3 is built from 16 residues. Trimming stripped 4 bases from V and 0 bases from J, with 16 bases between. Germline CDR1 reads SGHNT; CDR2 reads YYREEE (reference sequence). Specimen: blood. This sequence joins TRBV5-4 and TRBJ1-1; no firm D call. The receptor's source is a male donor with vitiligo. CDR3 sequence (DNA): TGTGCCAGCAGCCCACTCCATGTGGGCCTGAACACTGAAGCTTTCTTT. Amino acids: CASSPLHVGLNTEAFF.